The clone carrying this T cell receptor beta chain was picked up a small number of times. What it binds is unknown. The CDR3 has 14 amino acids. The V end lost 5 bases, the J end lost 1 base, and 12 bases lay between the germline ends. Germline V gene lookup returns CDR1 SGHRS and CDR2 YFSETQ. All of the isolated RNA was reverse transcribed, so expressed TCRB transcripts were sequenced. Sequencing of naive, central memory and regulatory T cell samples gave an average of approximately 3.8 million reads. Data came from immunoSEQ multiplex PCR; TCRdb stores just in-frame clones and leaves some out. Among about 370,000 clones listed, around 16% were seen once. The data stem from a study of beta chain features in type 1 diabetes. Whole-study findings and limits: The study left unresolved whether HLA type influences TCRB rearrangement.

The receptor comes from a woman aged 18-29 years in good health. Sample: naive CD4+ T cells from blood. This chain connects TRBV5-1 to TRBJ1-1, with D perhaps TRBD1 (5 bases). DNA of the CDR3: TGCGCCAGCAGTAGCTTGACAGCGAACACTGAAGCTTTCTTT. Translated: CASSSLTANTEAFF.